This record concerns one T cell receptor beta chain sequence. The library targeted TCRbeta and was prepared with unique molecular identifiers. TCRdb fed the PCR reads into MiXCR, producing one record per CDR3 protein. The table records around 400,000 distinct CDR3 sequences, 9.5% to 13% of them present only once. These data come from a study of T-cell reconstitution after alpha-beta-depleted transplantation in children. The CDR3 has 16 residues. Germline trimming cut 4 bases from V and 1 base from J; bases unmatched to any gene: 9. Germline CDR1 is SGHRS and CDR2 is YFSETQ. This TCR came from a human donor who donated a stem cell graft to a child with acute myeloid leukemia. V gene TRBV5-1 combines with J gene TRBJ2-5; 8 bases align to TRBD1. The sample consisted of PBMCs from the stem cell graft donor, taken from the stem cell graft. CDR3 sequence (DNA): TGCGCCAGCAGCCGAAACGGACAGGGCATCCAAGAGACCCAGTACTTC. Encoded protein: CASSRNGQGIQETQYF.